This T cell receptor beta chain came from a study of tumor-infiltrating lymphocytes in primary liver carcinoma. Starting material for RNA and DNA co-extraction consisted of about 17-30 mg of unsorted bulk tissue. Surgical resection was the treatment these patients received for primary liver carcinoma. A constant-region primer primed TCR beta cDNA synthesis from 450 to 550 ng of total RNA. For TCR beta, libraries were produced by three nested multiplex PCR rounds using slightly modified ARM-PCR. The opening two PCR rounds, about 11 cycles each, paired TRBV1-TRBV30 forward primers with a C-beta reverse primer. TCRdb used MiXCR to reprocess the multiplex PCR reads, holding one entry per CDR3 protein. Among 100,000 or so distinct CDR3 sequences listed, 82% were seen once. Deletions cut 6 bases from V and 6 bases from J, with 15 bases between. This CDR3 is built from 13 residues. CDR1 is MGHRA, CDR2 YSYEKL, per germline.

General study points: Only about 7-24% of top clones spanned all five tumor regions.

With respect to this clonotype: Its cognate antigen is unknown.

This TCR was recovered from a middle-aged man with primary liver carcinoma and hepatitis B virus infection. The chain uses TRBV4-1 and TRBJ2-7, with D possibly matching TRBD1 (6 bases). What was sequenced was liver tumor tissue from sampling region 3. Sample subset: tumor region T3, left-lateral pole. The CDR3 reads CASSRPLGGEQYF. CDR3 bases: TGCGCCAGCAGTCGTCCTTTAGGGGGCGAGCAGTACTTC.